A single T cell receptor beta chain is shown here with its context. Antigen specificity is unknown. This CDR3 has 13 amino acids. Germline values: CDR1 MNHEY, CDR2 SVGAGI. Deletions cut 6 bases from V and 4 bases from J, with 12 bases between. The data are from a study of T cell responses to AZD1222 COVID-19 vaccine. TCRdb's copy holds only in-frame clones and misses some; the assay was immunoSEQ multiplex PCR. The sample shows over 150,000 clones, approximately 89% of them seen only once. Study findings and constraints: Along spike, vaccine-associated CD4 TCRs were found throughout, with dominance at 160-218 and 743-854. Breadth and depth of Spike-specific TCRs rose after two AZD1222 doses.

This sequence originates from an adult who received the AZD1222 COVID-19 vaccine. The chain joins TRBV6-5 to TRBJ1-2; D gene uncertain. Sequencing was performed on peripheral blood, taken 28 days after the second AZD1222 dose. Written as DNA, the CDR3 is TGTGCCAGCAGCCCCGTCCCCTCCTATGGCTACACCTTC. Translation: CASSPVPSYGYTF.